These 28 T cell receptor beta chains were all obtained from the same sample, sequenced in a study of blood T cell repertoires in COVID-19. Libraries were prepared by immunoSEQ multiplex PCR; TCRdb keeps only in-frame clonotypes and omits some of them. The sample gives about 250,000 clones, 65% to 90% of which show up once; 1.5% to 2% is in the top ten. The sample consisted of PBMCs or T cells enriched from blood (not recorded which). The source is a man aged 40-55 years who had recovered from COVID-19.

The J gene is TRBJ1-3, the V gene TRBV5-5; D is undetermined. Germline V CDR1 and CDR2: SGHKS, YYEKEE (reference sequence). The CDR3 is made up of 14 amino acids. V was clipped by 1 base and J by 2 bases, with 7 bases between them. CDR3 bases: TGTGCCAGCAGCTTGAGTGCAGCTGGAAACACCATATATTTT. Protein sequence: CASSLSAAGNTIYF.

The V and J genes are TRBV24-1 and TRBJ2-3; D possibly corresponds to TRBD2 (5 bases). V was shortened by 4 bases and J by 0 bases, with 13 bases between the two germline ends. From germline, CDR1 is KGHDR and CDR2 SFDVKD. There are 16 residues in the CDR3. CDR3 nucleotide sequence: TGTGCCACCAGTGACCAGAGCGGTACTAGCACAGATACGCAGTATTTT. As protein: CATSDQSGTSTDTQYF.

The V gene is TRBV4-3, the J gene TRBJ1-1, with TRBD1 as a possible D gene (6 bases). The CDR3 has 17 residues. Trimming took 4 bases from V and 0 from J, leaving 18 bases between them. Germline-derived CDR1 and CDR2 are LGHNA and YSLEER. The CDR3 is CASSPRHRELMNTEAFF. CDR3 DNA sequence: TGCGCCAGCAGCCCAAGGCACAGGGAGCTCATGAACACTGAAGCTTTCTTT.

The chain recombines TRBV19 with TRBJ2-7; the D gene is possibly TRBD1 (6 bases). Germline CDR1 and CDR2: LNHDA and SQIVND (reference sequence). Trimming cost V 3 bases and J 2 bases, with 8 bases left between them. The CDR3 has 13 residues. The CDR3 bases are TGTGCCAGTAGTATGCAGGGGACCTACGAGCAGTACTTC. Its protein is CASSMQGTYEQYF.

The chain couples TRBV18 to TRBJ1-1, with no clear D. Per germline, CDR1 KGHSH and CDR2 LQKENI. The CDR3 spans 13 residues. V dropped 3 bases and J dropped 9 bases, with 14 bases sitting between them. The CDR3 loop reads CASSPLEAVQAFF. The CDR3 bases are TGTGCCAGCTCACCTCTGGAGGCAGTTCAAGCTTTCTTT.

V gene TRBV10-1 combines with J gene TRBJ2-7; 14 positions agree with TRBD2. This CDR3 comprises 16 residues. The V and J ends lost 4 bases and 1 base, in that order; junction bases with no gene match: 3. Germline loops: CDR1 WNHNN, CDR2 SYGVQD (reference sequence). Here the CDR3 reads CASSGTSGRRSYEQYF. CDR3 DNA sequence: TGCGCCAGCAGTGGGACTAGCGGGAGGAGGTCCTACGAGCAGTACTTC.

The chain combines TRBV9 with TRBJ1-2; 9 bases map to TRBD1. CDR3 size: 11 residues. Trimming at V came to 4 bases and at J to 14 bases, leaving 6 bases not matched to a gene. CDR1 and CDR2 from the germline V gene are SGDLS and YYNGEE. In nucleotides, the CDR3 is TGTGCCAGCAGCTCGGGACAGGGACGAACCTTC. Protein: CASSSGQGRTF.

The chain couples TRBV5-1 to TRBJ2-5; the match to TRBD2 covers 13 bases. With 3 bases clipped from V and 3 bases from J, the junction kept 8 bases outside the gene matches. The germline V gene has CDR1 SGHRS and CDR2 YFSETQ. The CDR3 contains 17 residues. The CDR3 region is CASSSAVTSGREETQYF. The CDR3 DNA follows: TGCGCCAGCAGCTCGGCGGTTACTAGCGGGAGGGAAGAGACCCAGTACTTC.

The gene calls are TRBV12-3 or TRBV12-4 and TRBJ1-2; D perhaps matches TRBD1 (5 bases). V was pared by 3 bases and J by 8 bases, with 7 bases between. The CDR3 is 11 amino acids. CDR3 bases: TGTGCCAGCAGTTTCCAGGGAGGCTACACCTTC. Its translation is CASSFQGGYTF.

The chain employs TRBV6-5 and TRBJ2-7; D may be TRBD1 (6 bases). With 6 bases removed from V and 0 bases from J, the gap between germline ends came to 15 bases. The V gene's germline CDR1 is MNHEY and CDR2 SVGAGI. CDR3 length: 15 residues. Here the CDR3 DNA reads TGTGCCAGCAGGTACGCGGTGACAGGCTCCTACGAGCAGTACTTC. Amino acid sequence: CASRYAVTGSYEQYF.

The chain couples TRBV6-5 to TRBJ1-1; TRBD1 agrees at 8 bases. Germline CDR1 and CDR2: MNHEY and SVGAGI. The V segment lost 2 bases and the J segment 1 base; nucleotides outside the gene matches: 6. The CDR3 has 16 residues. CDR3 coding DNA: TGTGCCAGCAGTTACCCTCGAGACAGGGGGAACACTGAAGCTTTCTTT. Translation: CASSYPRDRGNTEAFF.

The chain joins TRBV6-1 to TRBJ2-7, with 8 nucleotides matching TRBD1. The V gene's germline CDR1 is MNHNS and CDR2 SASEGT. There are 15 residues in the CDR3. With 2 bases clipped from V and 2 bases from J, the junction kept 5 bases outside the gene matches. In DNA form, the CDR3 reads TGTGCCAGCAGTGAAATGGGACAGGTCGCCTACGAGCAGTACTTC. As protein: CASSEMGQVAYEQYF.

The rearrangement joins TRBV5-4 to TRBJ2-7; a possible D gene is TRBD1 (6 bases). V was trimmed by 3 bases and J by 6 bases, leaving 19 bases between them. This CDR3 region has 15 residues. CDR1 and CDR2 from the germline V gene are SGHNT and YYREEE (reference sequence). The CDR3 loop reads CASSWGGRGIGEQYF. CDR3 DNA: TGTGCCAGCAGCTGGGGTGGCAGGGGAATAGGCGAGCAGTACTTC.

The V call is TRBV27, the J call TRBJ2-5; unclear D gene. Germline V CDR1 and CDR2: MNHEY, SMNVEV (reference sequence). Trimming shortened V by 4 bases and J by 5 bases, and 11 bases separated the two germline ends. The CDR3 is 13 residues long. The CDR3 DNA sequence: TGTGCCAGCAGTTCGGTCCTCGGGGAGACCCAGTACTTC. Its translation is CASSSVLGETQYF.

This clone has a single count. The chain links TRBV7-9 to TRBJ2-1; 7 bases line up with TRBD2. CDR3 size: 15 residues. The ends lost 6 bases at V and 6 bases at J; junction bases unmatched: 11. Germline V CDR1 and CDR2: SEHNR, FQNEAQ (reference sequence). CDR3 sequence: CASRLPPGLGNEQFF. CDR3 nucleotides: TGTGCCAGCAGACTCCCCCCAGGACTAGGCAATGAGCAGTTCTTC.

The chain links TRBV11-2 to TRBJ2-1, with TRBD2 identical over 13 bases. V gave up 4 bases and J gave up 8 bases; unmatched junction bases: 5. Germline V gene sequence: CDR1 SGHAT, CDR2 FQNNGV. The CDR3 loop spans 15 amino acids. The CDR3 nucleotides read TGTGCCAGCAGCTCAGGACTAGCGGGAGTGGATGAGCAGTTCTTC. Residues: CASSSGLAGVDEQFF.

This chain connects TRBV19 to TRBJ1-1; a weak D match, TRBD1 (6 bases). The length of the CDR3 is 13 residues. V was pared by 5 bases and J by 5 bases, with 12 bases between. Per the germline V gene, CDR1 is LNHDA and CDR2 is SQIVND (reference sequence). The CDR3 reads CASSHREGTEAFF. The DNA of the CDR3 is TGTGCCAGTAGTCACAGGGAGGGGACTGAAGCTTTCTTT.

The chain combines TRBV28 with TRBJ1-2, with D possibly matching TRBD1 (6 bases). V lost 8 bases to trimming and J lost 6 bases, with 22 bases between them. Germline loops: CDR1 MDHEN, CDR2 SYDVKM. There are 15 residues in the CDR3. CDR3 DNA: TGTGCCAGCCGACGGGCGGGGGGCGTCGCTGATGGCTACACCTTC. This translates into CASRRAGGVADGYTF.

The chain recombines TRBV23-1 with TRBJ1-3; D is undetermined. TRBV23-1 is marked as an open reading frame, function uncertain. The CDR3 contains 12 residues. V was trimmed by 4 bases and J by 4 bases, leaving 5 bases between them. In DNA form, the CDR3 reads TGCGCCAGCAGTCCCATCGGAAACACCATATATTTT. Translation gives CASSPIGNTIYF.

Only a few counts were recorded for this clone. Compared with germline, one end of the junction differs, possibly owing to a read error. CDR3 in amino acids: CASNHSTQPQHF. DNA for the CDR3: TGTGCCAGCAACCACAGCACTCAGCCCCAGCATTTT. The chain joins TRBV6-4 to TRBJ1-5; D is unclear. This CDR3 has 12 amino acids. CDR1 MRHNA and CDR2 SNTAGT come from the germline V gene.

J is TRBJ2-1 and V is TRBV7-2, with D possibly TRBD2 on 5 matching bases. This CDR3 has 14 residues. With 1 base removed from V and 6 bases from J, the gap between germline ends came to 10 bases. Germline loops: CDR1 SGHTA, CDR2 FQGNSA. The CDR3: CASSLVGVGNEQFF. The CDR3 DNA is TGTGCCAGCAGCTTAGTCGGGGTCGGCAATGAGCAGTTCTTC.

J is TRBJ2-5 and V is TRBV6-2 or TRBV6-3; a weak D match, TRBD1 (5 bases). The germline gives CDR1 MNHEY, CDR2 SVGEGT. This CDR3 comprises 14 residues. V lost 5 bases, J lost 1 base, and 11 bases lay in between. CDR3 region: CASSNQGFQETQYF. CDR3 DNA sequence: TGTGCCAGCAGTAATCAGGGATTCCAAGAGACCCAGTACTTC.

The chain combines TRBV3-1 (or the pseudogene TRBV3-2) with TRBJ2-7, with D possibly matching TRBD2 (6 bases). Germline V lookup: CDR1 LGHDT, CDR2 YNNKEL (reference sequence). This CDR3 has 15 amino acids. V lost 0 bases, J lost 5 bases, and 14 bases lay in between. The CDR3 loop is CASSQDTTGVHEQYF. The CDR3 coding sequence is TGTGCCAGCAGCCAAGATACAACGGGAGTCCACGAGCAGTACTTC.

This clone was seen ten or more times. In nucleotides, the CDR3 is TGTGCCAGCAGCCCATCACCGCCAACAGGTGCCCCCTCCTACGAGCAGTACTTC. It translates to CASSPSPPTGAPSYEQYF. This chain uses TRBV7-9 with TRBJ2-7; D perhaps matches TRBD1 (5 bases). CDR1 SEHNR and CDR2 FQNEAQ come from the germline V gene (reference sequence). This CDR3 spans 18 amino acids. V lost 5 bases and J 0 bases, leaving 23 bases between the germline ends.

The rearrangement joins TRBV7-2 to TRBJ2-5; 8 nucleotides line up with TRBD2. J was trimmed by 5 bases and V by 5 bases; bases with no gene match: 7. The CDR3 loop spans 14 amino acids. CDR1 is SGHTA, CDR2 FQGNSA, per germline. CDR3 DNA: TGTGCCAGCAGCCGGAGCGGGAGTGAGGAGACCCAGTACTTC. Translating gives CASSRSGSEETQYF.

The rearrangement uses TRBV5-1 and TRBJ2-5, with 9 positions matching TRBD2. Per germline, CDR1 SGHRS and CDR2 YFSETQ. This CDR3 has 14 residues. V trimming: 3 bases; J trimming: 3 bases; junction bases outside the gene matches: 3. DNA for the CDR3: TGCGCCAGCAGCTCGTGGACTAGCGAAGAGACCCAGTACTTC. It is translated as CASSSWTSEETQYF. The full variable domain, its missing parts supplied by reference TRBV5-1 and TRBJ2-5, is KAGVTQTPRYLIKTRGQQVTLSCSPISGHRSVSWYQQTPGQGLQFLFEYFSETQRNKGNFPGRFSGRQFSNSRSEMNVSTLELGDSALYLCASSSWTSEETQYFGPGTRLLVL.

This chain links TRBV7-2 with TRBJ2-7; 7 bases fit TRBD2. This CDR3 contains 12 residues. V lost 4 bases to trimming and J lost 12 bases; unmatched junction nucleotides: 9. CDR1 SGHTA and CDR2 FQGNSA come from the germline V gene. The CDR3 sequence: CASSWPRAGLYF. The CDR3 DNA sequence: TGTGCCAGCAGCTGGCCTCGAGCGGGGTTGTACTTC.

This chain joins TRBV15 and TRBJ2-3; 10 bases match TRBD1. Germline V gene lookup returns CDR1 LNHNV and CDR2 YYDKDF (reference sequence). The CDR3 loop spans 15 amino acids. The V segment lost 5 bases and the J segment 3 bases; nucleotides outside the gene matches: 5. The CDR3 nucleotides read TGTGCCACCAGCGACGGGACAGGGGTTACAGATACGCAGTATTTT. Translating gives CATSDGTGVTDTQYF.